The 31 T cell receptor beta chains given below trace back to one sample, sequenced in a study of shared clonotypes between healthy human individuals. Naive CD8 cells were CD45RO-negative, positively selected for CCR7, excluding terminally differentiated effector memory CD45RA+ cells. Clones were sequenced by immunoSEQ multiplex PCR, and TCRdb holds only the in-frame ones, with some missing. The table shows roughly 2,000,000 clones, with 80% to 95% occurring only once. Sequencing was done on a sample of naive CD8+ T cells from PBMCs. These receptors all stem from a man younger than 35 in good health. Some clones in this sample may be carry-over from other donors' samples.

The chain uses TRBV5-1 and TRBJ2-7, with D perhaps assigned TRBD1 or TRBD2 (6 bases each). The CDR3 covers 15 residues. The V and J ends lost 5 bases and 4 bases respectively, with 19 bases between them. Germline CDR1 and CDR2: SGHRS and YFSETQ. For the CDR3, the DNA is TGCGCCAGCAGTCTGGCGATCCAGGGGAGGTACGAGCAGTACTTC. Amino acid sequence: CASSLAIQGRYEQYF.

The chain recombines TRBV28 with TRBJ1-5; D remains ambiguous. Germline V gives CDR1 MDHEN, CDR2 SYDVKM. The CDR3 extends over 16 amino acids. V lost 2 bases and J 3 bases, leaving 14 bases between the germline ends. In nucleotides, the CDR3 is TGTGCCAGCAGTTTAGGACCCCGGGGTTACAATCAGCCCCAGCATTTT. Translation: CASSLGPRGYNQPQHF. The complete variable domain, with remaining parts taken from reference TRBV28 and TRBJ1-5, reads DVKVTQSSRYLVKRTGEKVFLECVQDMDHENMFWYRQDPGLGLRLIYFSYDVKMKEKGDIPEGYSVSREKKERFSLILESASTNQTSMYLCASSLGPRGYNQPQHFGDGTRLSIL.

The rearrangement links TRBV29-1 to TRBJ2-7, with a tentative D call TRBD1 (6 bases). The CDR3 runs to 12 residues. V lost 6 bases, J lost 1 base, and 10 bases lay in between. The germline CDR1 and CDR2 sequences are SQVTM and ANQGSEA. This CDR3 reads CSVGQHSYEQYF. The CDR3, as DNA: TGCAGCGTAGGACAGCATTCCTACGAGCAGTACTTC.

V gene TRBV15 combines with J gene TRBJ2-7; no firm D call. Trimming cost V 0 bases and J 0 bases, with 9 bases left between them. Germline loops: CDR1 LNHNV, CDR2 YYDKDF (reference sequence). The CDR3 covers 15 residues. CDR3 sequence: CATSRDRMGSYEQYF. CDR3 DNA sequence: TGTGCCACCAGCAGAGATCGAATGGGCTCCTACGAGCAGTACTTC.

This chain connects TRBV4-3 to TRBJ2-7, with a weak D call TRBD1 (6 bases). V was clipped by 0 bases and J by 1 base, with 10 bases between them. This CDR3 has 15 amino acids. Germline V CDR1 and CDR2: LGHNA, YSLEER. Written as DNA, the CDR3 is TGCGCCAGCAGCCAAGATGCAGGGGAGTCCTACGAGCAGTACTTC. As protein: CASSQDAGESYEQYF.

The chain uses TRBV7-9 and TRBJ1-2; TRBD1 aligns across 10 bases. J gave up 3 bases and V 4 bases, and 8 bases lay outside the gene matches. Germline CDR1 is SEHNR and CDR2 is FQNEAQ (reference sequence). The CDR3 extends over 16 amino acids. CDR3 in DNA: TGTGCCAGCAGCTCACTGGACAGGGGGGATTACTATGGCTACACCTTC. Amino acid sequence: CASSSLDRGDYYGYTF.

The V and J genes are TRBV6-1 and TRBJ2-7, with D tentatively TRBD1 (5 bases). With 7 bases removed from V and 3 bases from J, the gap between germline ends came to 13 bases. Germline-derived CDR1 and CDR2 are MNHNS and SASEGT. The CDR3 has 13 amino acids. The CDR3 DNA reads as TGTGCCAGCACGACCAGGGATCACTACGAGCAGTACTTC. This codes for CASTTRDHYEQYF.

CDR3 DNA: TGTGCCAGCAGTACCCGGTTGGGGATCACAGATACGCAGTATTTT. It translates to CASSTRLGITDTQYF. The rearrangement links TRBV28 to TRBJ2-3; D not resolved. The V end lost 5 bases, the J end lost 2 bases, and 14 bases lay between the germline ends. This CDR3 contains 15 residues. Germline V gene lookup returns CDR1 MDHEN and CDR2 SYDVKM.

V is TRBV4-3 and J is TRBJ2-5; weak D call: TRBD1 (6 bases). The CDR3 extends over 14 amino acids. V shed 3 bases and J shed 2 bases, with 10 bases lying between them. CDR1 and CDR2 (germline): LGHNA, YSLEER. The CDR3 protein is CASSHGTGQETQYF. The CDR3 region has the DNA TGCGCCAGCAGCCACGGTACAGGGCAAGAGACCCAGTACTTC.

The V call is TRBV7-6, the J call TRBJ1-2; D is unresolved. Trimming took off 0 bases at V and 5 bases at J, with 10 bases between the two ends. The V gene's germline CDR1 is SGHVS and CDR2 FNYEAQ. This CDR3 is built from 14 residues. The CDR3 sequence: CASSLAAIGYGYTF. CDR3 in DNA: TGTGCCAGCAGCTTAGCGGCAATAGGGTATGGCTACACCTTC.

The rearrangement joins TRBV27 to TRBJ2-7; D call uncertain. This CDR3 comprises 14 residues. Per the germline V gene, CDR1 is MNHEY and CDR2 is SMNVEV (reference sequence). V lost 6 bases and J 3 bases, leaving 15 bases between the germline ends. CDR3 in amino acids: CASSRSQAGYEQYF. The DNA for the CDR3 is TGTGCCAGCAGCAGGTCGCAGGCTGGCTACGAGCAGTACTTC.

The V gene is TRBV25-1, the J gene TRBJ2-1; D assignment may be TRBD1 or TRBD2 (6 bases each). V was shortened by 10 bases and J by 6 bases, with 19 bases between the two germline ends. CDR1 is MGHDK and CDR2 is SYGVNS in the germline V gene. The CDR3 is made up of 14 amino acids. The CDR3 bases are TGTGCCACCCCGGGGTCTCGGGGGCCCAATGAGCAGTTCTTC. It specifies CATPGSRGPNEQFF.

The rearrangement joins TRBV7-9 to TRBJ2-1; tentatively, D is TRBD2 (5 bases). V lost 7 bases to trimming and J lost 2 bases, with 12 bases between them. Per germline, CDR1 SEHNR and CDR2 FQNEAQ (reference sequence). This CDR3 is 14 amino acids long. CDR3 sequence (DNA): TGTGCCAGCACTGGAGGCCCGACCTACAATGAGCAGTTCTTC. It codes for CASTGGPTYNEQFF.

This clone was recorded once. The chain couples TRBV9 to TRBJ2-7, with 8 bases lining up with TRBD2. V gave up 4 bases and J gave up 9 bases; unmatched junction bases: 18. Germline V gene sequence: CDR1 SGDLS, CDR2 YYNGEE. CDR3 length: 16 amino acids. The CDR3 region is CASSPRVVAGPFGQYF. DNA for the CDR3: TGTGCCAGCAGCCCCAGAGTGGTAGCGGGACCCTTCGGGCAGTACTTC.

The chain recombines TRBV11-2 with TRBJ2-6, with D tentatively TRBD2 (5 bases). The germline gives CDR1 SGHAT, CDR2 FQNNGV. V dropped 5 bases and J dropped 0 bases, with 14 bases sitting between them. CDR3 length: 17 residues. The CDR3 loop is CASSPRTGSSGANVLTF. As DNA, the CDR3 is TGTGCCAGCAGCCCTCGGACGGGGAGCTCTGGGGCCAACGTCCTGACTTTC.

This chain connects TRBV19 to TRBJ1-1; unclear D gene. CDR3 length equals 14 residues. V dropped 0 bases and J dropped 7 bases, with 12 bases sitting between them. The germline V gene encodes CDR1 LNHDA and CDR2 SQIVND (reference sequence). The CDR3 reads CASSIDGESHEAFF. The CDR3 region has the DNA TGTGCCAGTAGTATAGATGGGGAGTCACATGAAGCTTTCTTT.

The chain recombines TRBV7-9 with TRBJ2-3; no definite D call. CDR1 is SEHNR, CDR2 FQNEAQ, per germline (reference sequence). The CDR3 contains 13 residues. V was cut by 1 base and J by 8 bases, with 10 bases left in between. CDR3 region: CASSLVGFGTQYF. The CDR3 bases are TGTGCCAGCAGCTTAGTTGGGTTTGGTACGCAGTATTTT.

The V call is TRBV7-9, the J call TRBJ2-7; possible D gene TRBD1, 6 bases. The CDR3 spans 17 residues. Germline V gene data show CDR1 as SEHNR and CDR2 as FQNEAQ (reference sequence). V was trimmed by 4 bases and J by 2 bases, leaving 21 bases between them. DNA of the CDR3: TGTGCCAGCAGCTCCTCCCGGGACATGAGGGGAGCCTACGAGCAGTACTTC. It is translated as CASSSSRDMRGAYEQYF.

To note about this clone: The sample holds other DNA sequences that translate to the same CDR3. The chain carries TRBV9 and TRBJ2-5; 9 bases match TRBD2. The CDR3 is 16 residues long. The ends lost 0 bases at V and 1 base at J; junction bases unmatched: 4. CDR1 SGDLS and CDR2 YYNGEE come from the germline V gene. The CDR3 nucleotides are TGTGCCAGCAGCGTAGAGGGCGGGAGGGGCCAAGAGACCCAGTACTTC. Its protein is CASSVEGGRGQETQYF.

This chain joins TRBV2 and TRBJ1-2; D is perhaps TRBD1 (6 bases). The ends were cut back, 11 bases at V and 7 bases at J, with 20 bases in the middle. The CDR3 length is 13 residues. The V gene's germline CDR1 is SNHLY and CDR2 FYNNEI. CDR3 DNA: TGTGCCGGGGGCTCAGCGACAGGCTTTGGCTACACCTTC. The encoded protein is CAGGSATGFGYTF.

This sequence joins TRBV27 and TRBJ2-7, with D perhaps given as TRBD1 or TRBD2 (5 bases each). Germline values: CDR1 MNHEY, CDR2 SMNVEV (reference sequence). V shed 5 bases and J shed 1 base, with 18 bases lying between them. The CDR3 has 16 residues. The CDR3 nucleotides read TGTGCCAGCAGTCCTTCAACCGGGACCCAGTCCTACGAGCAGTACTTC. Its protein product is CASSPSTGTQSYEQYF.

The rearrangement joins TRBV2 to TRBJ1-1; no definite D call. CDR1 and CDR2 (germline): SNHLY, FYNNEI. V was cut by 3 bases and J by 2 bases, with 7 bases left in between. This CDR3 is built from 13 residues. In nucleotides, the CDR3 is TGTGCCAGCAGTGAGGACTCCAACACTGAAGCTTTCTTT. It specifies CASSEDSNTEAFF.

Notes on this clone: This CDR3 is also generated by other DNA sequences in the sample. V and J are TRBV7-3 and TRBJ1-1, with 7 bases fitting TRBD1. In germline, CDR1 is SGHTA, CDR2 FQGTGA. CDR3 length equals 15 residues. The V segment lost 1 base and the J segment 1 base; nucleotides outside the gene matches: 3. CDR3 sequence reads: CASSLIRQGNTEAFF. CDR3 bases: TGTGCCAGCAGCTTAATTCGACAGGGGAACACTGAAGCTTTCTTT. The full variable domain, rest sourced from reference TRBV7-3 and TRBJ1-1, is GAGVSQTPSNKVTEKGKYVELRCDPISGHTALYWYRQSLGQGPEFLIYFQGTGAADDSGLPNDRFFAVRPEGSVSTLKIQRTERGDSAVYLCASSLIRQGNTEAFFGQGTRLTVV.

CDR3 in amino acids: CASSLQPGLAGRNEQFF. Written as DNA, the CDR3 is TGTGCCAGCAGTTTACAGCCGGGACTAGCGGGGCGCAATGAGCAGTTCTTC. This chain joins TRBV27 and TRBJ2-1; the match to TRBD2 covers 13 bases. The V segment lost 2 bases and the J segment 6 bases; nucleotides outside the gene matches: 7. Looked up from germline, CDR1 is MNHEY and CDR2 is SMNVEV (reference sequence). The CDR3 is 17 residues long.

The chain recombines TRBV9 with TRBJ1-4; no definite D call. This CDR3 has 15 amino acids. V gave up 0 bases and J gave up 8 bases, with 14 bases separating them. CDR1 SGDLS and CDR2 YYNGEE come from the germline V gene. CDR3 sequence (DNA): TGTGCCAGCAGCGTAGCCCAAGGCAGCGGGGAAAAACTGTTTTTT. As protein: CASSVAQGSGEKLFF.

This rearrangement joins TRBV14 to TRBJ2-7; D uncertain. The CDR3 is 14 amino acids. Looked up from germline, CDR1 is SGHDN and CDR2 is FVKESK. Deletions cut 1 base from V and 3 bases from J, with 10 bases between. The CDR3 nucleotides are TGTGCCAGCAGCCAAGGAGGACGTAGCTACGAGCAGTACTTC. The encoded protein is CASSQGGRSYEQYF.

This rearrangement joins TRBV7-9 to TRBJ1-1; no clear D. Germline values: CDR1 SEHNR, CDR2 FQNEAQ (reference sequence). The CDR3 length is 15 residues. V shed 5 bases and J shed 1 base, with 14 bases lying between them. CDR3 in DNA: TGTGCCAGCAGCCTCAAAATACCTCCGAACACTGAAGCTTTCTTT. It encodes CASSLKIPPNTEAFF. The full variable domain, rest sourced from reference TRBV7-9 and TRBJ1-1, is DTGVSQNPRHKITKRGQNVTFRCDPISEHNRLYWYRQTLGQGPEFLTYFQNEAQLEKSRLLSDRFSAERPKGSFSTLEIQRTEQGDSAMYLCASSLKIPPNTEAFFGQGTRLTVV.

The chain links TRBV10-3 to TRBJ2-5, with 8 bases lining up with TRBD1. CDR1 and CDR2 (germline): ENHRY, SYGVKD. The V gene end was trimmed by 2 bases and the J gene end by 0 bases; junction bases not matched to a gene: 2. The CDR3 sequence is 15 residues long. The CDR3 region is CAISEAGQDQETQYF. CDR3 DNA sequence: TGTGCCATCAGTGAGGCGGGACAGGACCAAGAGACCCAGTACTTC.

This chain uses TRBV29-1 with TRBJ2-1, with D perhaps matching TRBD1 (6 bases). The germline V gene encodes CDR1 SQVTM and CDR2 ANQGSEA. The CDR3 extends over 13 amino acids. Trimming took off 5 bases at V and 1 base at J, with 9 bases between the two ends. The CDR3 region has the DNA TGCAGCGTTTGGACAGAGTCCTACAATGAGCAGTTCTTC. Its protein product is CSVWTESYNEQFF.

The rearrangement links TRBV9 to TRBJ2-1, with D possibly being TRBD2 (6 bases). Germline CDR1 SGDLS, CDR2 YYNGEE. This CDR3 region has 17 residues. Trimming stripped 4 bases from V and 2 bases from J, with 19 bases between. CDR3 DNA: TGTGCCAGCAGCCAGCTCGCCAGGAGGGCACCCTACAATGAGCAGTTCTTC. Translating gives CASSQLARRAPYNEQFF.

The rearrangement joins TRBV5-5 to TRBJ2-3; TRBD2 matches 10 bases. Germline loops: CDR1 SGHKS, CDR2 YYEKEE (reference sequence). Trimming cost V 4 bases and J 0 bases; bases outside gene matches: 5. The CDR3 runs to 16 residues. CDR3: CASSPGLAVSTDTQYF. CDR3 sequence (DNA): TGTGCCAGCAGCCCAGGACTAGCGGTGAGCACAGATACGCAGTATTTT. Complete variable domain (other parts from reference TRBV5-5 and TRBJ2-3): DAGVTQSPTHLIKTRGQQVTLRCSPISGHKSVSWYQQVLGQGPQFIFQYYEKEERGRGNFPDRFSARQFPNYSSELNVNALLLGDSALYLCASSPGLAVSTDTQYFGPGTRLTVL.